The T cell receptor beta chain described here comes from a study of early T cells in non-severe SARS-CoV-2 infection. In the library, individual cDNA molecules carried attached unique molecular identifiers. A single record per CDR3 protein comes from TCRdb applying MiXCR to the 5' RACE reads. This sample yields 95,000 to 100,000 distinct CDR3 sequences, of which about 10% are seen a single time; about 5% belongs to the top ten. Trimming at V came to 2 bases and at J to 3 bases, leaving 5 bases not matched to a gene. This CDR3 region has 16 residues. Per the germline V gene, CDR1 is SGHRS and CDR2 is YFSETQ.

The sample taken for sequencing was whole blood. This receptor was taken from an adult who was a healthcare worker with PCR-confirmed SARS-CoV-2 infection or an uninfected control (not recorded which). This rearrangement joins TRBV5-1 to TRBJ2-3, with 11 bases aligning to TRBD1. DNA for the CDR3: TGCGCCAGCAGCTTAAGGACAGGGGGCAGGACAGATACGCAGTATTTT. Protein: CASSLRTGGRTDTQYF.